The T cell receptor beta chain described here comes from a study of blood T cells in healthy people across ages (dated by TCRdb to 2015 to 2017). For context, the study as a whole: Template switching captured roughly one uniquely barcoded TCR beta cDNA molecule per two T cells in model experiments. Using the same blood draw, the study looked at two additional independent replicas of 1 million unique cDNA reads for two donors, one aged 18 to 29 and the other aged 80 or older. Four age groups were formed from the donors: young (average approximately 17 years), middle-aged (less than 40), aged (about 68) and long-lived (less than 85). Using deep sequencing normalized with unique cDNA molecular identifiers, the study measured how TCR beta repertoire diversity changes with age. To avoid experimental bias, donors of different ages were distributed randomly across sequencing lanes. The paper's findings and limits, for the study overall: Donor CMV infection status was unknown, potentially confounding age-related changes in expanded clonotypes. Bulk unsorted PBMC profiling prevented conclusive comparison of naive and antigen-experienced compartments. As age increased, observed TCR beta diversity per million T cells dropped in a roughly linear way, and a significant reduction was already evident by age 40. Observed TCR beta diversity correlated strongly with the percentage of naive T cells measured by flow cytometry. Compared with the aged group, more naive CD4+ T cells, fewer expanded clones and increased TCR diversity were shown by the long-lived group, suggesting age selection. Total diversity estimates from one million sequenced T cells were considered lower bounds and underestimates.

V is pruned by 1 base and J by 2 bases, leaving 8 bases of the junction without a gene match. Counted from cysteine to phenylalanine, this CDR3 has 18 amino acids. CDR3 DNA is the only sequence kept; it has 54 bases, read in frame from the first base. CDR1 SGHDT and CDR2 YYEEEE were looked up in the germline V gene. As concerns this clonotype: Its antigen is unknown. Per-base quality was not reported, and no clone a single base away is much larger than it.

Systemically healthy Caucasian individuals from Russia, some 36 in total and aged roughly 6 to 100 years, were included as donors. Around 10 milliliters of peripheral blood were collected from each donor into EDTA-treated Vacutainer tubes. Ficoll-Paque density-gradient centrifugation was used to isolate PBMCs, with at least 6.5 million per sample. Total RNA, at least 5 micrograms per sample, was extracted from PBMCs with Trizol reagent. Naive CD45RAhigh/CD27high T cell percentages were measured by flow cytometry on a PBMC aliquot from every donor. The library was built by means of 5' RACE. These reads were obtained on an Illumina HiSeq 2500. A second PCR of roughly 6 to 11 cycles was run with a J-beta primer mix and a sample-barcoded 5' primer. A unique molecular identifier was introduced onto each TCR beta cDNA molecule by a template-switch 5' adaptor carrying 12 random nucleotides. Each sample yielded at least 3 million CDR3-containing paired-end reads. All of the RNA was converted into first-strand cDNA using the Mint cDNA synthesis kit, with a TRBC-specific oligonucleotide serving as the primer. Following uracil-DNA glycosylase treatment, a first 18-cycle PCR with universal primers M1SS and BC2_uni_R was performed on all cDNA. In the authors' own workflow: For normalization, 1 million high-quality reads were randomly selected from each sample, with every read carrying a distinct molecular identifier. Instead of being binned into consensus sequences, reads that shared molecular identifiers were thrown out. MiTCR, set to a Q25 quality threshold and the strictest error-elimination algorithm, was used for CDR3 identification, clonotype clustering and error correction. A nonparametric unseen species model with Euler transformation was used to estimate a lower bound on total TCR beta diversity. TCRdb cleaned the public reads at Q25 with fastp, built clones with MiXCR and kept in-frame beta chains. Each record represents a unique CDR3 protein, reported with the most common genes and DNA among its rows. The V and J calls reflect TCRdb's pipeline rather than the authors' work. Across this sample there are 920,000 or so distinct CDR3 sequences, with 40% to 50% seen only once. The ten largest clones add up to 18% of the sample.

The chain links TRBV5-6 with TRBJ2-2, and 10 junction bases match TRBD2. This receptor was taken from a woman aged 55 to 70 in good health. The source material was blood. In nucleotide form, the sequence is TGTGCCAGCAGCTTGACTCTAGCGGGAGCATTAAACACCGGGGAGCTGTTTTTT. The translation is CASSLTLAGALNTGELFF.